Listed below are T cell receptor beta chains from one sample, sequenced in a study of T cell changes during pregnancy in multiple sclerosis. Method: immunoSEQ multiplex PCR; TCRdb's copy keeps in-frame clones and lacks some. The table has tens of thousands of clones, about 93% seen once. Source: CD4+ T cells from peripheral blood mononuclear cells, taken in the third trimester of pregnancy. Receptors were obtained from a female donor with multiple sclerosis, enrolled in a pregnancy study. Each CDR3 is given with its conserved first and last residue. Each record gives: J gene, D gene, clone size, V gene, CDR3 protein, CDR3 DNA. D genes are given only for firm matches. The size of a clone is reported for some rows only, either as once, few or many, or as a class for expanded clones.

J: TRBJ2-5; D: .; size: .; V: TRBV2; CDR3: CASSVGGETQYF; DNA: TGTGCCAGCAGTGTAGGAGGGGAGACCCAGTACTTC
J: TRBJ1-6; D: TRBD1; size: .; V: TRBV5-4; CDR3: CASSFGRDRGSPLHF; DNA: TGTGCCAGCAGCTTCGGCCGGGACAGAGGATCACCCCTCCACTTT
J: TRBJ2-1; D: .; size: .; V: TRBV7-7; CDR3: CASSLSTGSYNEQFF; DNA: TGTGCCAGCAGCTTAAGTACGGGCTCCTACAATGAGCAGTTCTTC
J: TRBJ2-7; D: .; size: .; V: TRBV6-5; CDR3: CASSYVAGPYEQYF; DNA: TGTGCCAGCAGTTACGTCGCAGGTCCCTACGAGCAGTACTTC
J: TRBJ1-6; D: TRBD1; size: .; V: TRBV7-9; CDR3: CASSLTGDSPLHF; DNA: TGTGCCAGCAGCTTAACAGGGGATTCACCCCTCCACTTT
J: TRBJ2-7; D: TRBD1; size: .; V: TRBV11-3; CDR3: CASSLAQGAKQYF; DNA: TGTGCCAGCAGCTTAGCCCAGGGGGCTAAGCAGTACTTC
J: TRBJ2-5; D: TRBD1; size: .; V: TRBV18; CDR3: CASSAGTGSKETQYF; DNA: TGTGCCAGCTCGGCCGGGACAGGGAGCAAAGAGACCCAGTACTTC
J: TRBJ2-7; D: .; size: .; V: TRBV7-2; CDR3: CASSSTQVTEQYF; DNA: TGTGCCAGCAGCTCTACCCAGGTTACCGAGCAGTACTTC
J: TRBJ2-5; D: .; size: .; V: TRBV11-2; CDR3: CASSLARAHQETQYF; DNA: TGTGCCAGCAGCTTAGCCAGGGCCCACCAAGAGACCCAGTACTTC
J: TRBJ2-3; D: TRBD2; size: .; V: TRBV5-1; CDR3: CASSLLAGGGDTQYF; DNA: TGCGCCAGCAGCTTACTAGCGGGGGGCGGGGATACGCAGTATTTT
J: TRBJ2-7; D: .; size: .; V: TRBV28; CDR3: CASSPKRQGRTSEAYEQYF; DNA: TGTGCCAGCAGTCCCAAGAGACAGGGGAGGACTAGCGAGGCCTACGAGCAGTACTTC
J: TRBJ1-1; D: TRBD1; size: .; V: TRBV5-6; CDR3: CASSFLGDRGRTEAFF; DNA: TGTGCCAGCAGCTTTTTAGGGGACAGGGGGAGAACTGAAGCTTTCTTT
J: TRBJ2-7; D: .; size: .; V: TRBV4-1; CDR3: CASSLSGYYEQYF; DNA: TGCGCCAGCAGCCTTTCGGGTTACTACGAGCAGTACTTC
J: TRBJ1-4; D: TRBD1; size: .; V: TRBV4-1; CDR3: CASSQEETGVREKLFF; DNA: TGCGCCAGCAGCCAAGAAGAGACAGGGGTTCGCGAAAAACTGTTTTTT
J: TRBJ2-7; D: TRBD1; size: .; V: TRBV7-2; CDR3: CASSQGGTGGYEQYF; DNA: TGTGCCAGCAGCCAGGGCGGGACAGGGGGCTACGAGCAGTACTTC
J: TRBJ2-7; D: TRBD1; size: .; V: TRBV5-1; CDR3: CASSLGQGADEQYF; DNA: TGCGCCAGCAGCTTGGGGCAGGGGGCCGACGAGCAGTACTTC
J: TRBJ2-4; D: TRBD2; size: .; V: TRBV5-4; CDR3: CASSLGLAGAKNIQYF; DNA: TGTGCCAGCAGCTTGGGACTAGCGGGAGCCAAAAACATTCAGTACTTC
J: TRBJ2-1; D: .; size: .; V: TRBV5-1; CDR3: CASSLVGSRYNEQFF; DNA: TGCGCCAGCAGCTTGGTCGGGAGTAGGTACAATGAGCAGTTCTTC
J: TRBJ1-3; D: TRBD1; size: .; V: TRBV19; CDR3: CASGDRSSGNTIYF; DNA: TGTGCCAGTGGGGACAGGAGCTCTGGAAACACCATATATTTT
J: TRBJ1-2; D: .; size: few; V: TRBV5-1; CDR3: CASSLAGGGYTF; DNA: TGCGCCAGCAGCTTGGCGGGAGGTGGCTACACCTTC
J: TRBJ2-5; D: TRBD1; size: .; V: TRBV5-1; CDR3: CASSSEGTGRWETQYF; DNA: TGCGCCAGCAGCTCGGAAGGGACAGGGAGGTGGGAGACCCAGTACTTC
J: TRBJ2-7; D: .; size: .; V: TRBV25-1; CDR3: CASSATGLYEQYF; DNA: TGTGCCAGCAGTGCAACTGGGCTCTACGAGCAGTACTTC
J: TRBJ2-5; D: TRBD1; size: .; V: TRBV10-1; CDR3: CASSERGGGETQYF; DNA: TGCGCCAGCAGTGAGAGAGGGGGCGGAGAGACCCAGTACTTC
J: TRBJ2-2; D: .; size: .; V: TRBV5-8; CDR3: CASSLGGGGNTGELFF; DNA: TGTGCCAGCAGCTTGGGCGGAGGGGGCAACACCGGGGAGCTGTTTTTT
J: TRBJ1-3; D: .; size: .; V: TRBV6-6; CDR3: CASIPSRSGNTIYF; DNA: TGTGCCAGCATCCCGAGTCGCTCTGGAAACACCATATATTTT
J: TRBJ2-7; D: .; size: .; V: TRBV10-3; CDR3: CAISETGQSSYEQYF; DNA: TGTGCCATCAGTGAGACAGGGCAGAGCTCCTACGAGCAGTACTTC
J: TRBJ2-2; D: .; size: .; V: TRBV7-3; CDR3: CASSLQDTGELFF; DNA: TGTGCCAGCAGCCTTCAGGACACCGGGGAGCTGTTTTTT
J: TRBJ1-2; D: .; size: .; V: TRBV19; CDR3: CASSISTGSGLANYGYTF; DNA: TGTGCCAGTAGTATATCGACAGGATCCGGATTAGCTAACTATGGCTACACCTTC
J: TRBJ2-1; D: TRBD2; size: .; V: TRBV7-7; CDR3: CASSFKAGVGVDEQFF; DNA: TGTGCCAGCAGCTTTAAGGCGGGAGTAGGCGTGGATGAGCAGTTCTTC
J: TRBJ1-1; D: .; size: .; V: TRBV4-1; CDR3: CASSSAGQLGSMNTEAFF; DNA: TGCGCCAGCAGCTCTGCAGGACAGCTGGGATCCATGAACACTGAAGCTTTCTTT
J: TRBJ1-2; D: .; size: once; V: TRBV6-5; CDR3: CASSPTGPGSYGYTF; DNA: TGTGCCAGCAGTCCGACAGGCCCAGGCTCCTATGGCTACACCTTC
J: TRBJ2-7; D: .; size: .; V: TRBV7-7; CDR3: CASSSKLGVEQYF; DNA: TGTGCCAGCAGCTCAAAGCTAGGGGTGGAGCAGTACTTC
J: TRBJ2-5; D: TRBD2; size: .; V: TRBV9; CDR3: CASSVASGRQETQYF; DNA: TGTGCCAGCAGCGTAGCTAGCGGGAGGCAAGAGACCCAGTACTTC
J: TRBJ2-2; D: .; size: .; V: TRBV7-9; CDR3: CASSLARGNTGELFF; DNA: TGTGCCAGCAGCTTAGCCCGGGGGAACACCGGGGAGCTGTTTTTT
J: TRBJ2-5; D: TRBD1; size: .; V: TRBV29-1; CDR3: CSVEERTGILEETQYF; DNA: TGCAGCGTTGAAGAGAGGACAGGGATTTTGGAAGAGACCCAGTACTTC
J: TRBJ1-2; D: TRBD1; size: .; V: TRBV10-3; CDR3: CAIRTLPGQENYGYTF; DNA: TGTGCCATCAGGACCCTTCCGGGACAGGAAAACTATGGCTACACCTTC
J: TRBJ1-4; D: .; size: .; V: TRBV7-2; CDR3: CASSEQGGGVKLFF; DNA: TGTGCCAGCAGCGAACAGGGTGGTGGAGTAAAACTGTTTTTT
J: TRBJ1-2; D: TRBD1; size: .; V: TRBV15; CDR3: CATSRATGVWGYGYTF; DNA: TGTGCCACCAGCAGAGCGACAGGGGTATGGGGCTATGGCTACACCTTC
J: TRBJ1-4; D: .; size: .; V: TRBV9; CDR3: CASSERGTDEKLFF; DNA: TGTGCCAGCAGCGAAAGGGGAACAGATGAAAAACTGTTTTTT
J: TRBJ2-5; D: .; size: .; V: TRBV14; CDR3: CASSQLGREETQYF; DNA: TGTGCCAGCAGCCAACTCGGTCGGGAGGAGACCCAGTACTTC
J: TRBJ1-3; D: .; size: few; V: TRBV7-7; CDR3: CASSLTAGNTIYF; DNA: TGTGCCAGCAGCTTAACAGCCGGAAACACCATATATTTT
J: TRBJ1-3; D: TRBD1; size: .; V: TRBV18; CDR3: CASSPETGGSNTIYF; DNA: TGTGCCAGCTCACCAGAGACAGGGGGAAGCAACACCATATATTTT
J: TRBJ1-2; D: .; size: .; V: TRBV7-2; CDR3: CASSSRAGNYGYTF; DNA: TGTGCCAGCAGCTCGCGAGCAGGGAACTATGGCTACACCTTC
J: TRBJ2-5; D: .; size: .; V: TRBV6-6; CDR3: CASSYSEFQETQYF; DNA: TGTGCCAGCAGTTACTCGGAGTTCCAAGAGACCCAGTACTTC
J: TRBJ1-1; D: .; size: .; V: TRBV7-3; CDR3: CASSFDTNTEAFF; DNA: TGTGCCAGCAGCTTCGACACGAACACTGAAGCTTTCTTT
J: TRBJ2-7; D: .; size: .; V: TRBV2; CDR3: CASKNGYSRTYEQYF; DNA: TGTGCCAGCAAAAACGGGTACTCACGAACCTACGAGCAGTACTTC
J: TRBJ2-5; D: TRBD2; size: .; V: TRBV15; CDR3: CATSERAGTRKETQYF; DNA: TGTGCCACCAGCGAAAGGGCCGGGACTAGGAAAGAGACCCAGTACTTC
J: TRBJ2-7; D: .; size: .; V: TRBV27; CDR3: CASRRVPSYEQYF; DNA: TGTGCCAGCAGGAGGGTTCCCTCCTACGAGCAGTACTTC